This T cell receptor beta chain was identified during a study of neurological immune-mediated disorders. Stored at -80 C, 2 million PBMCs were the source of the unsorted libraries. This CDR3 is built from 14 residues. Germline V CDR1 and CDR2: SGHRS, YFSETQ. Between the trimmed V and J ends, which lost 4 bases and 0 bases, there was a span of 8 bases. This clonotype was recorded many times. In each sequencing run, over 200 million TCR-beta sequences were generated from 15-18 subjects. TCRdb itself ran the 5' RACE reads through MiXCR, one entry per CDR3 protein. The sample records 65,000 to 70,000 distinct CDR3 sequences, about 4% being singletons.

The chain combines TRBV5-1 with TRBJ1-5, with D possibly matching TRBD1 (5 bases). The sample taken for sequencing was PBMCs. This clonotype was sampled from a man aged 25-45 years with multiple sclerosis. CDR3 nucleotide sequence: TGCGCCAGCAGCCCAGACAGTAGCAATCAGCCCCAGCATTTT. Amino acid sequence: CASSPDSSNQPQHF.